This TCR beta chain was identified during a study of cytomegalovirus exposure and HLA in healthy donors. Study-wide findings and caveats: In a later analysis, productive TCRs from donors in an Asian-associated ancestry cluster reportedly carried fewer N-insertions than the cohort mean. Among TCR beta chains of equal frequency, HLA-associated ones were more clonally expanded in a later analysis. Some highly shared sequence variants likely arose as a pipeline artifact. Later analysis associated a missense DCLRE1C variant with TCR beta V- and J-gene trimming.

This clone was seen only once. Its antigen is unknown. Amplification used 60 Vbeta primers and 13 Jbeta primers. The data were produced by immunoSEQ multiplex PCR, yet TCRdb's version contains in-frame clones alone and is incomplete. The sample holds about 50,000 clones, roughly 80% seen once. This CDR3 spans 15 amino acids. Germline loops: CDR1 KGHSH, CDR2 LQKENI. The V and J ends lost 5 bases and 6 bases respectively, with 17 bases between them. The J gene is TRBJ1-5, the V gene TRBV18; D is ambiguous. Material for sequencing was PBMCs. The TCR originated in a young man in good health and CMV-seropositive. This chain's CDR3 is CASSSSAVVRQPQHF. The CDR3 nucleotides read TGTGCCAGCTCAAGTTCTGCGGTTGTTCGTCAGCCCCAGCATTTT.